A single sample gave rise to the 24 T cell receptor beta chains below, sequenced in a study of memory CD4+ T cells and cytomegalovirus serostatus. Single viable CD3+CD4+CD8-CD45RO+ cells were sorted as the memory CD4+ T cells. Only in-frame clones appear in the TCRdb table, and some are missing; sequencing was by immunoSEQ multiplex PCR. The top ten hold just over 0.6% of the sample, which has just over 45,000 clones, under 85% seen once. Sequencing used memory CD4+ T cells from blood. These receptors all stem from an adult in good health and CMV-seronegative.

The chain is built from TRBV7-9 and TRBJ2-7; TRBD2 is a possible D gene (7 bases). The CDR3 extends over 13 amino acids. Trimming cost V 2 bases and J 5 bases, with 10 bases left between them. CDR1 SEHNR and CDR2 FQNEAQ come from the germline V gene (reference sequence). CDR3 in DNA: TGTGCCAGCAGCTTATTAGGGGGGGACGAGCAGTACTTC. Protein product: CASSLLGGDEQYF.

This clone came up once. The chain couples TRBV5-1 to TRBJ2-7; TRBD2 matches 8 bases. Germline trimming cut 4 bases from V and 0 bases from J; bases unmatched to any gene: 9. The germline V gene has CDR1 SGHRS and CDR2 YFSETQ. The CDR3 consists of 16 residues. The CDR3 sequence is CASSPGGAQGSYEQYF. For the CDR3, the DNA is TGCGCCAGCAGCCCCGGGGGGGCTCAAGGCTCCTACGAGCAGTACTTC.

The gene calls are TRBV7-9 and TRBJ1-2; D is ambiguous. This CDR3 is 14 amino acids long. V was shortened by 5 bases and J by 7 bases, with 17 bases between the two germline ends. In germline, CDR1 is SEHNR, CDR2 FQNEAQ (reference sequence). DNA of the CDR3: TGTGCCAGCAGCCCCCATACCGGACGGGGTGGCTACACCTTC. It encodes CASSPHTGRGGYTF.

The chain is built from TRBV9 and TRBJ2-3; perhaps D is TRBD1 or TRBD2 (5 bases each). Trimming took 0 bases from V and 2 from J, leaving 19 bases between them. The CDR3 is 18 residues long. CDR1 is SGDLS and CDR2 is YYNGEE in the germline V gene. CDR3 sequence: CASSVEGRAASHTDTQYF. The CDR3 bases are TGTGCCAGCAGCGTAGAGGGACGGGCCGCAAGCCACACAGATACGCAGTATTTT.

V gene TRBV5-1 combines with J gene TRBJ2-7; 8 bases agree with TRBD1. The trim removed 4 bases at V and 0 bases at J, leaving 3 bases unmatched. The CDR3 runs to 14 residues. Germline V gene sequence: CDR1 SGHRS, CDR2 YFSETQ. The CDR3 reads CASSEQGVSYEQYF. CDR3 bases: TGCGCCAGCAGCGAACAGGGGGTCTCCTACGAGCAGTACTTC.

In DNA, the CDR3 is TGTGCCAGCAGTGGACATATGAACACTGAAGCTTTCTTT. This sequence encodes CASSGHMNTEAFF. This chain uses TRBV2 with TRBJ1-1; D unresolved. The CDR3 sequence is 13 residues long. Trimming removed 4 bases at V and 0 bases at J, with 6 bases between. CDR1 and CDR2 from the germline V gene are SNHLY and FYNNEI.

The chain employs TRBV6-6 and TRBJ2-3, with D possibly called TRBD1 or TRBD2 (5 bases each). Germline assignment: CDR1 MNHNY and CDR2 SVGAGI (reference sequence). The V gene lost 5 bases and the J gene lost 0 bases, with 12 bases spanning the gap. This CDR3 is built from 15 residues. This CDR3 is CASSTGTTSTDTQYF. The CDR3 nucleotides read TGTGCCAGCAGTACCGGGACGACAAGCACAGATACGCAGTATTTT.

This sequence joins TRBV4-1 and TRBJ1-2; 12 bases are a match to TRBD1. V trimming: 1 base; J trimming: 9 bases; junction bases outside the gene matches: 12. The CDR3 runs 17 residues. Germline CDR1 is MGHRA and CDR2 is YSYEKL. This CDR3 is CASSQADPGTGGMSYTF. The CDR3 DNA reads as TGCGCCAGCAGCCAAGCAGATCCCGGGACAGGGGGCATGAGCTACACCTTC.

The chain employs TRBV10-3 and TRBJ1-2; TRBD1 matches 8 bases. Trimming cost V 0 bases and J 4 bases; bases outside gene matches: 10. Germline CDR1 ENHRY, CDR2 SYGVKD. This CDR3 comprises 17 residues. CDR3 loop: CAISESGGQGAPYGYTF. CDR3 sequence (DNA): TGTGCCATCAGTGAGTCAGGAGGGCAGGGGGCCCCCTATGGCTACACCTTC.

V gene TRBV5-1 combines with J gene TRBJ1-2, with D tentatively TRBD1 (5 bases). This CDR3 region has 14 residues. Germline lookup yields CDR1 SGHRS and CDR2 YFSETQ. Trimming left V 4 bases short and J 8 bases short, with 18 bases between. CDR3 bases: TGCGCCAGCAGCCCTTCGTTGGGGACGGAAGGCTACACCTTC. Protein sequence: CASSPSLGTEGYTF.

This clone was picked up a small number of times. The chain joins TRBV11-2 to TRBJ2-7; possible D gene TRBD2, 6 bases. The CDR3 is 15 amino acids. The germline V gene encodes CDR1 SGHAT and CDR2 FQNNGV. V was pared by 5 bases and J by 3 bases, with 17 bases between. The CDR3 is CASSLRRGGNYEQYF. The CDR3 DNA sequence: TGTGCCAGCAGCCTTAGAAGGGGCGGGAACTACGAGCAGTACTTC.

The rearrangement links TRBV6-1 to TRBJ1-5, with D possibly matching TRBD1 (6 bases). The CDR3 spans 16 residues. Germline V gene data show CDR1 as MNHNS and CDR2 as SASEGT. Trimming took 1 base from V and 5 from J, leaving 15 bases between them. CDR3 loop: CASSEVIGTFHQPQHF. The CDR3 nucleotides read TGTGCCAGCAGTGAAGTAATTGGGACATTCCATCAGCCCCAGCATTTT.

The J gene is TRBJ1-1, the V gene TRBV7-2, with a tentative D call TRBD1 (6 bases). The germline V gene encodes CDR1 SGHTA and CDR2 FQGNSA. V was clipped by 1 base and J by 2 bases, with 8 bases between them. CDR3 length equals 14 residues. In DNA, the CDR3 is TGTGCCAGCAGCTTAGGCAGGGGTAACACTGAAGCTTTCTTT. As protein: CASSLGRGNTEAFF.

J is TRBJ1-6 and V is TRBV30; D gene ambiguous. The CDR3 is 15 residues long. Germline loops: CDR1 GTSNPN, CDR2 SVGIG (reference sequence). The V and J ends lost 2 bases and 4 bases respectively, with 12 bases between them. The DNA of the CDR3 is TGTGCCTGGAGTTTGGACCGGGCTTATAATTCACCCCTCCACTTT. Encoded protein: CAWSLDRAYNSPLHF.

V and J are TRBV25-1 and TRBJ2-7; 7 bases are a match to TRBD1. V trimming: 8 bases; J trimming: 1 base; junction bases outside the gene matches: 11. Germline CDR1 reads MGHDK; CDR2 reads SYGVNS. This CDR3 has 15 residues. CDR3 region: CASSPTTGSSYEQYF. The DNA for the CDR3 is TGTGCCAGCTCCCCTACGACAGGGTCGTCCTACGAGCAGTACTTC.

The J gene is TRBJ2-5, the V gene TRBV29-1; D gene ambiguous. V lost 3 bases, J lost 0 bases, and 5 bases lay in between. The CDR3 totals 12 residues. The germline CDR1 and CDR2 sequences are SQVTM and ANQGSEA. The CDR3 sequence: CSVDRYQETQYF. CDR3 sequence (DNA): TGCAGCGTTGATAGGTACCAAGAGACCCAGTACTTC.

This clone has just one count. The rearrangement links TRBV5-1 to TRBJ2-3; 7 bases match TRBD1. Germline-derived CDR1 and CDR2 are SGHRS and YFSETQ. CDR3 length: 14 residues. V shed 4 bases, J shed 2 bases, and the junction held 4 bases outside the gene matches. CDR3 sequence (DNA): TGCGCCAGCAGCCGGGACAGAATCACAGATACGCAGTATTTT. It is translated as CASSRDRITDTQYF.

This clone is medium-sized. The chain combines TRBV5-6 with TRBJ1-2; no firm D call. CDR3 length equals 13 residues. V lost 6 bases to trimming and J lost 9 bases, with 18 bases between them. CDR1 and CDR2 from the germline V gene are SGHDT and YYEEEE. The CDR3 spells CASTRTGQARYTF. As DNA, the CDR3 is TGTGCCAGCACAAGGACCGGTCAGGCGCGCTACACCTTC. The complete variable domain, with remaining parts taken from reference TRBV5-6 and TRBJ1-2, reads DAGVTQSPTHLIKTRGQQVTLRCSPKSGHDTVSWYQQALGQGPQFIFQYYEEEERQRGNFPDRFSGHQFPNYSSELNVNALLLGDSALYLCASTRTGQARYTFGSGTRLTVV.

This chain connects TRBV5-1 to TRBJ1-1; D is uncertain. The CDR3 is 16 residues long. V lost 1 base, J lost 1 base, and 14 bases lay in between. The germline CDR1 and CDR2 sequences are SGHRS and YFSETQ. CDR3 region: CASSLWGMRGNTEAFF. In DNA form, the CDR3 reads TGCGCCAGCAGCTTGTGGGGTATGAGAGGGAACACTGAAGCTTTCTTT.

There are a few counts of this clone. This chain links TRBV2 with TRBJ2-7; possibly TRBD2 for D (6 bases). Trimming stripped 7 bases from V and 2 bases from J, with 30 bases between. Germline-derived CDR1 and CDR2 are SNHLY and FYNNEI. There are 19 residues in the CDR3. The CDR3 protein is CASKRTVAGGPGRTYEQYF. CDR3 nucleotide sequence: TGTGCCAGCAAAAGAACGGTCGCCGGTGGTCCAGGGAGGACCTACGAGCAGTACTTC.

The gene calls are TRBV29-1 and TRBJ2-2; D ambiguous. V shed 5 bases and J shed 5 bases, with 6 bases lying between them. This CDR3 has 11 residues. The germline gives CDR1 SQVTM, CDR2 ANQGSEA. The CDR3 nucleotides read TGCAGCGTTTCCAGAACCGGGGAGCTGTTTTTT. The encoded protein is CSVSRTGELFF.

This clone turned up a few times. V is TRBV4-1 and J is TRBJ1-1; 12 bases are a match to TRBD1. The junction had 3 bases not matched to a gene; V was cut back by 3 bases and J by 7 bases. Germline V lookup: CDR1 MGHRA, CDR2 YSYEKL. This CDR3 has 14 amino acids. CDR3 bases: TGCGCCAGCAGCCAGGGACAGGGGGCGGTTGAAGCTTTCTTT. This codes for CASSQGQGAVEAFF.

The CDR3 bases are TGCGCCAGCAGCTTGGTCAGCGGAGTTCTCACCGGGGAGCTGTTTTTT. Protein sequence: CASSLVSGVLTGELFF. The gene calls are TRBV5-1 and TRBJ2-2, with D possibly TRBD2 on 5 matching bases. CDR3 length: 16 residues. Trimming removed 0 bases at V and 4 bases at J, with 13 bases between. Per the germline V gene, CDR1 is SGHRS and CDR2 is YFSETQ.

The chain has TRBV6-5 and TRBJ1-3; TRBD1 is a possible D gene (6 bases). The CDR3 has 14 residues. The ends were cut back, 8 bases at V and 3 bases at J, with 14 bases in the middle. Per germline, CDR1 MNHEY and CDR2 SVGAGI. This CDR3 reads CASGQIVGGNTIYF. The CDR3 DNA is TGTGCCAGCGGACAGATCGTTGGTGGAAACACCATATATTTT.